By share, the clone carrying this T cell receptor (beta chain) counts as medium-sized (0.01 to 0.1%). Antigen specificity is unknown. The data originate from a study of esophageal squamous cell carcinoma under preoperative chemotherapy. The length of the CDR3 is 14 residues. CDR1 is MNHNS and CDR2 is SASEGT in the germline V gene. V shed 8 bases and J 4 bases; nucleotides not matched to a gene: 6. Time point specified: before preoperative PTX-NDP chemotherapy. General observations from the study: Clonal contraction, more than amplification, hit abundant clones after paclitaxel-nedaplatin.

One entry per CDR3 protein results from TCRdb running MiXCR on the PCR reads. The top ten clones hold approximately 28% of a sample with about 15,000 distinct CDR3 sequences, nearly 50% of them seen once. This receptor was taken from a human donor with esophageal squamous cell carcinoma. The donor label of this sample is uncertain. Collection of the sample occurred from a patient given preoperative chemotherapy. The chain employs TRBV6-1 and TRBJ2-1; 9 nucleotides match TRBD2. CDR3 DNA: TGTGCCAGCCAGCTAGCGGGGTTTTACAATGAGCAGTTCTTC. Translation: CASQLAGFYNEQFF.